Listed below are T cell receptor beta chains from one sample, sequenced in a study of regulatory T cells in long-lasting Graves disease. TCRdb reprocessed the multiplex PCR reads with MiXCR, giving one entry per CDR3 protein. The sample includes about 200,000 distinct CDR3 sequences, around 16% of them seen just once. Material: peripheral blood mononuclear cells (PBMCs), obtained at new diagnosis, from a patient treated with antithyroid drugs. These receptor sequences come from a female donor with Graves disease. The CDR3 runs from the conserved cysteine through the conserved F or W. D genes are given only for firm matches. Not all rows give a size; the values are once, few, many and, for expanded clones, a class.

v_call	d_call	clone_size	j_call	cdr3_nt	cdr3_aa
TRBV12-3/TRBV12-4	NA	many	TRBJ1-2	TGTGCCAGCAGTTTAGAGGGAGGGAGCGGGGGCTACACCTTC	CASSLEGGSGGYTF
TRBV27	TRBD2	many	TRBJ2-5	TGTGCCAGCAGTTCCCTACGGGGACTAGCGGGAAAAGAGACCCAGTACTTC	CASSSLRGLAGKETQYF
TRBV28	NA	many	TRBJ2-1	TGTGCCAGCAGTCGATTTGAGACAGCCTACAATGAGCAGTTCTTC	CASSRFETAYNEQFF
TRBV29-1	NA	many	TRBJ2-6	TGCAGCGTCGGGACGGGGGCTGGGGCCAACGTCCTGACTTTC	CSVGTGAGANVLTF
TRBV27	TRBD1	many	TRBJ1-5	TGTGCCAGCAGTTCCTACGGGACAGGGGATAGCAATCAGCCCCAGCATTTT	CASSSYGTGDSNQPQHF
TRBV19	NA	few	TRBJ1-6	TGTGCCAGCGCAGTAAACTCCTATAATTCACCCCTCCACTTT	CASAVNSYNSPLHF
TRBV28	TRBD1	many	TRBJ1-1	TGTGCCAGCAGTTTTCCCCGGGACAGACCCATGAACACTGAAGCTTTCTTT	CASSFPRDRPMNTEAFF
TRBV12-3/TRBV12-4	NA	many	TRBJ2-2	TGTGCCAGCAGTCTAATACGGATCGGGGAGCTGTTTTTT	CASSLIRIGELFF
TRBV12-3/TRBV12-4	NA	NA	TRBJ1-6	TGTGCCAGCACCGAGTTGGCCTATTCACCCCTCCACTTT	CASTELAYSPLHF
TRBV5-5	NA	many	TRBJ1-1	TGTGCCAGCAGCGGGACGGGCTCGAACACTGAAGCTTTCTTT	CASSGTGSNTEAFF
TRBV11-3	NA	few	TRBJ2-3	TGTGCCAGCAGCCCCCCGGGACGGACCACAGATACGCAGTATTTT	CASSPPGRTTDTQYF
TRBV12-3/TRBV12-4	NA	many	TRBJ2-2	TGTGCCAGCAGGACAGCGAACACCGGGGAGCTGTTTTTT	CASRTANTGELFF
TRBV15	NA	many	TRBJ1-1	TGTGCCACCAGCAGTCAGGGTATCACTGAAGCTTTCTTT	CATSSQGITEAFF
TRBV6-2/TRBV6-3	NA	NA	TRBJ2-1	TGTGCCAGCAGTTACCGGGATGAGCAGTTCTTC	CASSYRDEQFF
TRBV6-1	NA	NA	TRBJ1-5	TGTGCCAGCAGCTCCCAGGTAGCGAATCAGCCCCAGCATTTT	CASSSQVANQPQHF
TRBV7-9	TRBD2	many	TRBJ2-1	TGTGCCAGCAGCGCGTGGACTAGCGGGACCTACAATGAGCAGTTCTTC	CASSAWTSGTYNEQFF
TRBV4-1	NA	NA	TRBJ2-3	TGCGCCAGCAGCCAGGACCCGGGACAAGGATCAGATACGCAGTATTTT	CASSQDPGQGSDTQYF
TRBV30	TRBD2	NA	TRBJ2-1	TGTGCCTGGAGGGGACTAGCGGGAGGATTATACAATGAGCAGTGCTTC	CAWRGLAGGLYNEQCF
TRBV4-3	TRBD2	few	TRBJ2-1	TGCGCCAGCAGCCATAGATTTCGGGCTAGCGGGAGAGGTGATGAGCAGTTCTTC	CASSHRFRASGRGDEQFF
TRBV27	NA	many	TRBJ2-3	TGTGCCAGCAGTTTAAGCGGCCCGGTCGCAGATACGCAGTATTTT	CASSLSGPVADTQYF
TRBV19	TRBD2	many	TRBJ2-3	TGTGCCAGTAGCCGCTCACTTCTAGCGGGGGGCACAGATACGCAGTATTTT	CASSRSLLAGGTDTQYF
TRBV20-1	TRBD2	many	TRBJ2-1	TGCAGTCCCGGGACTAGCGGGAGAAGCGGCTACAATGAGCAGTTCTTC	CSPGTSGRSGYNEQFF
TRBV6-1	NA	many	TRBJ1-4	TGTGCCAGCAGTGCCGGGACAACGAATGAAAAACTGTTTTTT	CASSAGTTNEKLFF
TRBV12-5	NA	NA	TRBJ1-1	TGTGCTAGTGCCTCTCTGGGATCCGGGGCGGAAGCTTTCTTT	CASASLGSGAEAFF
TRBV11-2	TRBD1	once	TRBJ1-1	TGTGCCAGCAGAGTAGGCTGGGGGGGCAGGGGGATGAACACTGAAGCTTTCTTT	CASRVGWGGRGMNTEAFF
TRBV29-1	TRBD1	NA	TRBJ2-7	TGCAGCGGTCTACAGGGGTACGAGCAGTACTTC	CSGLQGYEQYF
TRBV18	TRBD1	many	TRBJ2-7	TGTGCCAGCGCAACGGGACAGGGAGCCAACGAGCAGTACTTC	CASATGQGANEQYF
TRBV9	NA	NA	TRBJ1-2	TGTGCCAGCAGCAGGGGACGGACCTATGGCTACACCTTC	CASSRGRTYGYTF
TRBV7-2	TRBD2	NA	TRBJ2-1	TGTGCCAGCTCACCCAGCGGGAGGTTTGGGAATGAGCAGTTCTTC	CASSPSGRFGNEQFF